This is a list of T cell receptor beta chains from one sample in a study of T cell changes during pregnancy in multiple sclerosis. Using immunoSEQ multiplex PCR, the repertoire was profiled, and TCRdb retains in-frame clones only, with some absent. The sample consists of under 50,000 clones, roughly 92% of them appearing once. The starting material was CD4+ T cells from peripheral blood mononuclear cells, obtained in the first trimester of pregnancy. Receptors originate from a female donor with multiple sclerosis, enrolled in a pregnancy study. CDR3s include the opening cysteine and the closing phenylalanine or tryptophan. A D gene is named only where the DNA matches it firmly. Some rows mark clone size as missing; the rest say once, few, many or name a class of expanded clone.

J gene | V gene | clone size | D gene | CDR3 protein | CDR3 DNA
TRBJ2-7 | TRBV5-4 | - | - | CASSPQAGQSYEQYF | TGTGCCAGCAGCCCCCAGGCGGGACAGTCCTACGAGCAGTACTTC
TRBJ2-7 | TRBV28 | - | TRBD1 | CASRGSGQYYEQYF | TGTGCCAGCAGGGGTTCGGGACAGTATTACGAGCAGTACTTC
TRBJ1-2 | TRBV15 | - | TRBD1 | CATSRGQGVYGYTF | TGTGCCACCAGCAGAGGACAGGGAGTCTATGGCTACACCTTC
TRBJ1-1 | TRBV15 | once | TRBD1 | CATSFFRGMNTEAFF | TGTGCCACCAGTTTTTTCAGGGGGATGAACACTGAAGCTTTCTTT
TRBJ1-5 | TRBV27 | - | - | CASSLGRAGEPQHF | TGTGCCAGCAGTTTAGGCAGGGCTGGGGAGCCCCAGCATTTT
TRBJ1-1 | TRBV5-4 | - | TRBD1 | CASSHRGRSETEAFF | TGTGCCAGCAGCCACAGGGGGCGGTCGGAGACTGAAGCTTTCTTT
TRBJ1-3 | TRBV4-1 | - | TRBD1 | CASSQEGQGAISGNTIYF | TGCGCCAGCAGCCAAGAGGGACAGGGGGCGATCTCTGGAAACACCATATATTTT
TRBJ2-5 | TRBV29-1 | - | - | CSVQGRRETQYF | TGCAGCGTCCAGGGGCGGCGGGAGACCCAGTACTTC
TRBJ1-2 | TRBV6-1 | - | - | CASSEVIAKADGYTF | TGTGCCAGCAGTGAAGTGATAGCCAAGGCGGATGGCTACACCTTC
TRBJ2-7 | TRBV15 | - | - | CATSRYRGVSYEQYF | TGTGCCACCAGCAGATACCGGGGAGTCTCCTACGAGCAGTACTTC
TRBJ2-1 | TRBV11-1 | - | TRBD2 | CASSPGLARGEQFF | TGTGCCAGCAGCCCGGGACTAGCGCGCGGTGAGCAGTTCTTC
TRBJ1-2 | TRBV5-1 | few | TRBD1 | CASSLGQGYYGYTF | TGCGCCAGCAGCTTGGGACAGGGTTACTATGGCTACACCTTC
TRBJ1-1 | TRBV4-3 | - | - | CASSQLIRGDTEAFF | TGCGCCAGCAGCCAGCTAATCCGGGGGGATACTGAAGCTTTCTTT
TRBJ1-5 | TRBV28 | - | - | CASSLGHSNQPQHF | TGTGCCAGCAGTTTAGGACATAGCAATCAGCCCCAGCATTTT
TRBJ1-4 | TRBV28 | - | - | CASSSPRRVGGEKLFF | TGTGCCAGCAGTTCCCCCCGGAGGGTGGGGGGTGAAAAACTGTTTTTT
TRBJ2-1 | TRBV10-1 | - | - | CASENEQFF | TGCGCCAGTGAGAATGAGCAGTTCTTC
TRBJ2-4 | TRBV7-9 | - | - | CASSSEASKNIQYF | TGTGCCAGCAGCTCAGAGGCGTCCAAAAACATTCAGTACTTC
TRBJ2-1 | TRBV30 | once | TRBD2 | CAWSVRRAGGPTEQFF | TGTGCCTGGAGTGTACGCAGGGCGGGAGGGCCAACTGAGCAGTTCTTC
TRBJ2-5 | TRBV13 | - | TRBD1 | CASSFVRDRKETQYF | TGTGCCAGCAGCTTTGTGAGGGACAGAAAAGAGACCCAGTACTTC
TRBJ2-7 | TRBV6-1 | - | TRBD2 | CASSENGRQGEQYF | TGTGCCAGCAGTGAAAACGGGAGGCAGGGCGAGCAGTACTTC
TRBJ1-1 | TRBV28 | - | - | CASRGVGGLNTEAFF | TGTGCCAGCAGGGGTGTAGGGGGACTGAACACTGAAGCTTTCTTT
TRBJ1-2 | TRBV19 | - | - | CASSIAIGGPNYGYTF | TGTGCCAGTAGTATAGCCATTGGCGGGCCGAACTATGGCTACACCTTC
TRBJ2-2 | TRBV6-5 | - | - | CASSYSRVGPTGELFF | TGTGCCAGCAGTTACTCCCGAGTGGGCCCGACCGGGGAGCTGTTTTTT
TRBJ2-3 | TRBV30 | - | - | CAWSVAQPSTDTQYF | TGTGCCTGGAGTGTGGCACAGCCTAGCACAGATACGCAGTATTTT
TRBJ2-3 | TRBV5-4 | - | - | CASRPGGGISTDTQYF | TGTGCCAGCAGGCCAGGCGGAGGAATCAGCACAGATACGCAGTATTTT
TRBJ2-7 | TRBV7-8 | - | - | CASSRGGVYEQYF | TGTGCCAGCAGCCGAGGTGGAGTCTACGAGCAGTACTTC
TRBJ2-7 | TRBV11-2 | - | TRBD1 | CASSFFKGTGPTLSYEQYF | TGTGCCAGCAGCTTCTTTAAAGGGACAGGACCTACGCTCTCCTACGAGCAGTACTTC
TRBJ2-7 | TRBV7-9 | - | - | CASSPPSLRYEQYF | TGTGCCAGCAGCCCACCGTCACTTCGCTACGAGCAGTACTTC
TRBJ1-2 | TRBV28 | - | - | CASSPWRRANDGYTF | TGTGCCAGCAGTCCCTGGCGGAGGGCGAACGATGGCTACACCTTC
TRBJ2-7 | TRBV15 | - | - | CATSRERSRGFSYEQYF | TGTGCCACCAGCAGAGAACGGAGCAGGGGCTTCTCCTACGAGCAGTACTTC
TRBJ2-6 | TRBV23-1 | - | TRBD2 | CASSQSTWTSGNTGANVLTF | TGCGCCAGCAGTCAATCGACTTGGACTAGCGGAAATACTGGGGCCAACGTCCTGACTTTC
TRBJ1-4 | TRBV28 | - | - | CASRAVGESEKLFF | TGTGCCAGCAGAGCGGTGGGTGAGAGTGAAAAACTGTTTTTT
TRBJ2-3 | TRBV4-2 | once | - | CASSQAAAGSRPTQYF | TGTGCCAGCAGCCAAGCGGCGGCGGGCTCTCGTCCTACGCAGTATTTT
TRBJ2-1 | TRBV5-5 | once | - | CASSPTATLSYNEQFF | TGTGCCAGCAGCCCGACAGCTACCTTATCCTACAATGAGCAGTTCTTC
TRBJ1-2 | TRBV11-1 | once | - | CASSLQGSYGYTF | TGTGCCAGCAGCTTGCAGGGGTCCTATGGCTACACCTTC
TRBJ2-1 | TRBV29-1 | once | - | CSVEGIAGQVSNEQFF | TGCAGCGTTGAAGGCATTGCCGGACAAGTCAGTAATGAGCAGTTCTTC
TRBJ2-7 | TRBV6-5 | once | TRBD2 | CASKQGLAGYEQYF | TGTGCCAGCAAACAGGGACTAGCGGGATACGAGCAGTACTTC
TRBJ1-4 | TRBV19 | - | - | CASSRTGTRREKLFF | TGTGCCAGTAGCAGAACCGGGACACGTCGCGAAAAACTGTTTTTT
TRBJ1-2 | TRBV7-9 | - | - | CASSFAPLAGAGSYTF | TGTGCCAGCAGCTTCGCACCCCTGGCAGGTGCGGGAAGCTACACCTTC
TRBJ2-3 | TRBV29-1 | few | TRBD2 | CSANGRGGTDTQYF | TGCAGCGCCAATGGGCGGGGGGGCACAGATACGCAGTATTTT
TRBJ2-5 | TRBV4-1 | - | - | CASSQAQYQETQYF | TGCGCCAGCAGCCAAGCCCAGTACCAAGAGACCCAGTACTTC
TRBJ2-1 | TRBV14 | - | TRBD2 | CASSIGLAPGYNEQFF | TGTGCCAGCAGCATAGGACTAGCCCCGGGGTACAATGAGCAGTTCTTC
TRBJ2-1 | TRBV2 | - | TRBD2 | CASSEFSGRDNEQFF | TGTGCCAGCAGTGAATTTAGCGGGAGGGACAATGAGCAGTTCTTC
TRBJ2-1 | TRBV15 | - | TRBD2 | CATSRGTSGIGRSYNEQFF | TGTGCCACCAGCAGAGGGACTAGCGGGATTGGTCGATCCTACAATGAGCAGTTCTTC